This is a list of T cell receptor beta chains from one sample in a study of regulatory and conventional T cells in RAG deficiency. The data were produced by immunoSEQ multiplex PCR, yet TCRdb's version contains in-frame clones alone and is incomplete. The sample shows 34,000 or so clones, approximately 90% of them seen only once. This sample was also put to use in a study of regulatory T cells.

Sequencing was done on a sample of CD8+ T cells sorted from blood. Receptors were obtained from a human donor in good health. Both conserved end residues are part of each CDR3. A D gene is named only where the DNA matches it firmly. The size of a clone is reported for some rows only, either as once, few or many, or as a class for expanded clones.

v_gene	d_gene	abundance	j_gene	CDR3aa	CDR3nt
TRBV7-2	-	few	TRBJ2-7	CASSPLGVVEQYF	TGTGCCAGCAGCCCGCTTGGGGTGGTCGAGCAGTACTTC
TRBV29-1	-	-	TRBJ1-2	CSVLSGRNYGYTF	TGCAGCGTTCTATCGGGCAGGAACTATGGCTACACCTTC
TRBV5-1	-	-	TRBJ1-1	CASSLHPATEAFF	TGCGCCAGCAGCTTGCATCCCGCCACTGAAGCTTTCTTT
TRBV7-3	TRBD1	-	TRBJ1-1	CASSLDRAGEAFF	TGTGCCAGCAGCTTAGACAGGGCGGGTGAAGCTTTCTTT
TRBV30	-	-	TRBJ1-2	CAWTLRDSCYGYTF	TGTGCCTGGACCTTGAGGGATAGCTGCTATGGCTACACCTTC
TRBV6-6	TRBD2	-	TRBJ2-7	CASSHQTSGKAEQYF	TGTGCCAGCAGTCATCAGACTAGCGGGAAAGCCGAGCAGTACTTC
TRBV11-2	-	-	TRBJ1-4	CASSRDRNEKLFF	TGTGCCAGCAGCCGGGACCGTAATGAAAAACTGTTTTTT
TRBV2	TRBD1	-	TRBJ1-5	CASSVPGQGSILNQPQHF	TGTGCCAGCAGCGTCCCGGGACAGGGTTCCATCCTCAATCAGCCCCAGCATTTT
TRBV7-9	TRBD2	-	TRBJ2-3	CASSLTGGSTDTQYF	TGTGCCAGCAGCTTAACGGGAGGCAGCACAGATACGCAGTATTTT
TRBV7-6	-	-	TRBJ2-7	CASSSTGTLYEQYF	TGTGCCAGCAGCTCGACCGGGACGTTATACGAGCAGTACTTC
TRBV30	-	-	TRBJ1-1	CAWSPLGTEAFF	TGTGCCTGGAGCCCCTTGGGCACTGAAGCTTTCTTT
TRBV11-2	-	-	TRBJ1-1	CASSLAQRTEAFF	TGTGCCAGCAGCTTAGCTCAGCGGACTGAAGCTTTCTTT
TRBV28	-	-	TRBJ2-5	CASSTVNQETQYF	TGTGCCAGCAGTACGGTCAACCAAGAGACCCAGTACTTC
TRBV4-1	-	-	TRBJ1-1	CASSHLLEAFF	TGCGCCAGCAGCCACCTCCTTGAAGCTTTCTTT
TRBV27	TRBD2	once	TRBJ2-1	CASSLAGGPNEQFF	TGTGCCAGCAGCCTAGCGGGAGGGCCCAATGAGCAGTTCTTC
TRBV19	-	-	TRBJ2-7	CASSNSRGSYEQYF	TGTGCCAGTAGTAATTCGAGGGGATCCTACGAGCAGTACTTC
TRBV27	-	-	TRBJ2-3	CASSLSPQGGTDTQYF	TGTGCCAGCAGTTTATCGCCCCAGGGAGGCACAGATACGCAGTATTTT
TRBV14	-	-	TRBJ1-4	CASSHSGTVEKLFF	TGTGCCAGCAGCCATTCCGGGACGGTAGAAAAACTGTTTTTT
TRBV7-8	TRBD2	-	TRBJ2-3	CASSSSSGGSLLTQYF	TGTGCCAGCAGCTCATCCAGCGGGGGCTCTTTGCTTACGCAGTATTTT
TRBV29-1	-	-	TRBJ1-2	CSAGVNYGYTF	TGCAGCGCTGGGGTTAACTATGGCTACACCTTC
TRBV7-9	-	-	TRBJ2-1	CASTPKESSSYNEQFF	TGTGCCAGCACCCCCAAAGAGTCTTCCTCCTACAATGAGCAGTTCTTC
TRBV20-1	-	-	TRBJ2-5	CSALIVGTQYF	TGCAGTGCCCTAATTGTCGGGACCCAGTACTTC
TRBV15	-	-	TRBJ2-2	CATSRDGELFF	TGTGCCACCAGCAGAGACGGGGAGCTGTTTTTT
TRBV5-4	-	once	TRBJ1-2	CASSFEQGNYGYTF	TGTGCCAGCAGCTTCGAACAGGGTAACTATGGCTACACCTTC
TRBV9	TRBD2	-	TRBJ2-5	CASSVATGTSGPQETQYF	TGTGCCAGCAGCGTAGCTACGGGGACTAGCGGACCCCAAGAGACCCAGTACTTC
TRBV9	TRBD1	-	TRBJ2-1	CASSVSRDRGDNEQFF	TGTGCCAGCAGCGTATCCCGGGACAGGGGGGACAATGAGCAGTTCTTC
TRBV6-4	-	-	TRBJ2-2	CASSYSVATGELFF	TGTGCCAGCAGTTACTCAGTAGCGACCGGGGAGCTGTTTTTT
TRBV7-9	-	-	TRBJ1-1	CASSSPGASNTEAFF	TGTGCCAGCAGCTCCCCCGGGGCCTCGAACACTGAAGCTTTCTTT
TRBV11-2	-	-	TRBJ2-7	CASSLGGLPYEQYF	TGTGCCAGCAGCTTAGGGGGGCTCCCCTACGAGCAGTACTTC
TRBV28	TRBD1	-	TRBJ2-7	CASRPTGGSYEQYF	TGTGCCAGCAGACCCACAGGGGGGTCCTACGAGCAGTACTTC
TRBV28	TRBD1	-	TRBJ1-5	CASSLTGEGPQHF	TGTGCCAGCAGCCTTACAGGGGAGGGGCCCCAGCATTTT
TRBV30	-	-	TRBJ1-5	CALDLSGIRNQPQHF	TGTGCCTTAGACCTATCAGGGATACGCAATCAGCCCCAGCATTTT
TRBV9	TRBD2	-	TRBJ2-7	CASSVGDGRVYEQYF	TGTGCCAGCAGCGTAGGAGACGGGAGGGTTTACGAGCAGTACTTC
TRBV5-8	TRBD2	-	TRBJ2-1	CASSPGLVLYNEQFF	TGTGCCAGCAGCCCGGGACTAGTTCTATACAATGAGCAGTTCTTC
TRBV10-1	TRBD1	-	TRBJ2-1	CASSDRGIYNEQFF	TGCGCCAGCAGTGACAGGGGGATCTACAATGAGCAGTTCTTC
TRBV21-1	-	-	TRBJ1-4	CASVSRYREKLFF	TGTGCCAGCGTAAGCCGTTATCGGGAAAAACTGTTTTTT
TRBV28	-	-	TRBJ1-6	CATSLYGGWGDSPLHF	TGTGCCACCAGTTTATATGGGGGATGGGGAGATTCACCCCTCCACTTT
TRBV2	-	-	TRBJ2-7	CASIPNDGGLYEQYF	TGTGCCAGCATACCAAATGATGGGGGTTTGTACGAGCAGTACTTC
TRBV7-9	-	few	TRBJ1-1	CASSFLGTEAFF	TGTGCCAGCAGCTTCTTGGGGACTGAAGCTTTCTTT
TRBV5-6	-	-	TRBJ1-1	CASSFVNTEAFF	TGTGCCAGCAGCTTTGTGAACACTGAAGCTTTCTTT
TRBV25-1	-	-	TRBJ2-1	CASRSGGDNEQFF	TGTGCCAGCAGGTCTGGCGGGGACAATGAGCAGTTCTTC
TRBV11-2	-	-	TRBJ1-5	CASSLVSSNQPQHF	TGTGCCAGCAGCTTAGTCAGCAGCAATCAGCCCCAGCATTTT
TRBV10-3	-	-	TRBJ1-2	CAIRDHGGVGVLDGYTF	TGTGCCATCAGAGATCACGGGGGGGTGGGAGTTCTGGATGGCTACACCTTC
TRBV2	-	-	TRBJ2-1	CASSDPRLERYNEQFF	TGTGCCAGCAGTGACCCCCGTCTAGAGAGGTACAATGAGCAGTTCTTC
TRBV5-6	-	-	TRBJ2-7	CASSSQVHEQYF	TGTGCCAGCAGCTCCCAGGTCCACGAGCAGTACTTC
TRBV27	-	-	TRBJ1-2	CASRDRNGPYGYTF	TGTGCCAGCAGGGACCGAAATGGACCTTATGGCTACACCTTC
TRBV5-1	TRBD2	few	TRBJ2-1	CASTPSPSGGGEQFF	TGCGCCAGCACCCCATCCCCTAGCGGGGGGGGTGAGCAGTTCTTC
TRBV11-2	TRBD2	-	TRBJ2-3	CASSSNSGGAGDTQYF	TGTGCCAGCAGCTCCAATAGCGGGGGGGCGGGAGATACGCAGTATTTT